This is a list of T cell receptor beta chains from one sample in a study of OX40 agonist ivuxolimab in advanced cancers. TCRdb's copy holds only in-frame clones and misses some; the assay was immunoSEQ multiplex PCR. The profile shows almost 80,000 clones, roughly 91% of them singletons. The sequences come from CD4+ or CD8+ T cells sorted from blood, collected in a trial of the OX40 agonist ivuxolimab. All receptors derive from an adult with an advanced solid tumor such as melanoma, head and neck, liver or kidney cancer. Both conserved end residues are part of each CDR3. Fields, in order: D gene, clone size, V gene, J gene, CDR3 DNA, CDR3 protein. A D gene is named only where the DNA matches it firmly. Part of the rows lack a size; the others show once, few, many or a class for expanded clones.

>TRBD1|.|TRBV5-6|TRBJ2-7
TGTGCCAGCAGCCCCCGGACAGGGAGCAACGAGCAGTACTTC
CASSPRTGSNEQYF
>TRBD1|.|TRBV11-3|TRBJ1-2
TGTGCCAGCAGCTTAGCCGACAGGGGGCAAGGTTACACCTTC
CASSLADRGQGYTF
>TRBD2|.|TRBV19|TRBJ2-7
TGTGCCAGTAGTATAGCGGGAGGCTCCTACGAGCAGTACTTC
CASSIAGGSYEQYF
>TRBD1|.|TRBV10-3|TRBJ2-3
TGTGCCATCAGTGATCACGGACAGGGTGCAGATACGCAGTATTTT
CAISDHGQGADTQYF
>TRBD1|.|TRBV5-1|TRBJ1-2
TGCGCCAGCAGCTTGGAGGGGGCGCCACGCTATGGCTACACCTTC
CASSLEGAPRYGYTF
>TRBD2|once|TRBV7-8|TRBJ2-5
TGTGCCAGCAGCTCCCCCCTTACCGGGAGGGAGACCCAGTACTTC
CASSSPLTGRETQYF
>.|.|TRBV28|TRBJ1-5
TGTGCCAGCAGTTTACTCGGGGGGCTCGGCCAGCCCCAGCATTTT
CASSLLGGLGQPQHF
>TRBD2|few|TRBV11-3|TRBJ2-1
TGTGCCAGCTCACTAGCGGACGCCTACAATGAGCAGTTCTTC
CASSLADAYNEQFF
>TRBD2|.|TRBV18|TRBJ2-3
TGTGCCAGCTCACCAAATCCGGGACTAGCGGGAGCAAGAGATACGCAGTATTTT
CASSPNPGLAGARDTQYF
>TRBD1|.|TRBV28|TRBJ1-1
TGTGCCAGCAGCCGCGGGACAGGATATCTCTATGGGTCGGACACTGAAGCTTTCTTT
CASSRGTGYLYGSDTEAFF
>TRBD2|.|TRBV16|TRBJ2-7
TGTGCCAGCAGCCAATCTAACGGGAGGTTTAAAGAGCAGTACTTC
CASSQSNGRFKEQYF
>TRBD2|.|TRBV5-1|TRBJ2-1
TGCGCCAGCAGCTTGGCGCAGCGGGAGAGCCTGTTGGTCTTC
CASSLAQRESLLVF
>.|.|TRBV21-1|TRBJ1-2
TGTGCCAGCAGCAAAGCGTATCCTCGACATTTTGATGGCTACACCTTC
CASSKAYPRHFDGYTF
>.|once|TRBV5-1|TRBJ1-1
TGCGCCAGCAGCTCGAGCCAGGCGAACACTGAAGCTTTCTTT
CASSSSQANTEAFF
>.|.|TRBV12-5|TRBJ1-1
TGTGCTAGTGGCCTGGACGGCCGGACTGAAGCTTTCTTT
CASGLDGRTEAFF
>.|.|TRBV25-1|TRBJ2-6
TGTGCCAGCAGTGTGCGGCGGGTTGGTGGGGCCAACGTCCTGACTTTC
CASSVRRVGGANVLTF
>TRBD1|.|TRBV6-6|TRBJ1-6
TGTGCCAGCAGTTCCCCGGGACAGGGTAATTCACCCCTCCACTTT
CASSSPGQGNSPLHF
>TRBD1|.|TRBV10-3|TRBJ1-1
TGTGCCGGAGGACAGGGGGGCACTGAAGCTTTCTTT
CAGGQGGTEAFF
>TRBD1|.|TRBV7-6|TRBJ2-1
TGTGCCAGCAGCTTGAGGGACAGGGGGACCAATGAGCAGTTCTTC
CASSLRDRGTNEQFF
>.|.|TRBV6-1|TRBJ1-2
TGTGCCAGCAGTGCACTACGGAACTATGGCTACACCTTC
CASSALRNYGYTF
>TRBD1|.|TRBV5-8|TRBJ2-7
TGTGCCAGCAGCCCCGGGACAGCCTACGAGCAGTACTTC
CASSPGTAYEQYF
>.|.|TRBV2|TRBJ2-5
TGTGCCAGCAGTCAACGCCCCCCAGAAGAGACCCAGTACTTC
CASSQRPPEETQYF
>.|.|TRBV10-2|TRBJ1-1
TGCGCCAGCAGTTACACAGGCCTGAGGACTGAAGCTTTCTTT
CASSYTGLRTEAFF
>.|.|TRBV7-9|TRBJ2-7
TGTGCCAGCAGCGGATCAGGGTCTCCTACCTACGAGCAGTACTTC
CASSGSGSPTYEQYF
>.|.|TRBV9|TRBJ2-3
TGTGCCAGCAGCGTTCTAGACACAGATACGCAGTATTTT
CASSVLDTDTQYF
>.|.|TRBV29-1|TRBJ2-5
TGCAGCGTTCGGCAGGGAGTCGGAGAGACCCAGTACTTC
CSVRQGVGETQYF
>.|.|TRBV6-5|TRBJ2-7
TGTGCCAGCAGTTACGGGCAGCCGATTGTTTACGAGCAGTACTTC
CASSYGQPIVYEQYF
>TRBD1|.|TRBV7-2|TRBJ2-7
TGTGCCAGCAGCTTAAGACAGGGGGCCTACGAGCAGTACTTC
CASSLRQGAYEQYF
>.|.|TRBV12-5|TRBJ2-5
TGTGCTAGTGGTTTGGGCACAGGGCCCCAGGGAGAGACCCAGTACTTC
CASGLGTGPQGETQYF
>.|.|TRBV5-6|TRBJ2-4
TGTGCCAGTAATCAGGGGTTGGTAAACATTCAGTACTTC
CASNQGLVNIQYF
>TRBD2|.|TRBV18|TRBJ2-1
TGTGCCAGCTCACCACCTAGCGGGTTTTCCTACAATGAGCAGTTCTTC
CASSPPSGFSYNEQFF
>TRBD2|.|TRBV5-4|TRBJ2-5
TGTGCCAGCAGCTTGATTAGCGGGAGTGGGCAAGAGACCCAGTACTTC
CASSLISGSGQETQYF
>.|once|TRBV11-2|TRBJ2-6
TGTGCCAGCAGCTTCGGGGATGGCGCTGGGGCCAACGTCCTGACTTTC
CASSFGDGAGANVLTF
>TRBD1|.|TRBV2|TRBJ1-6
TGTGCCAGCAGAGTCAGGGGGTTGAATTCACCCCTCCACTTT
CASRVRGLNSPLHF
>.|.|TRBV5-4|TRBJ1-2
TGTGCCAGCAGCACCCGGACGGATGGCTACACCTTC
CASSTRTDGYTF
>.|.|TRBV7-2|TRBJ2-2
TGTGCCAGCAGCTTAGGGGCAGGGAGAGCCGGGGAGCTGTTTTTT
CASSLGAGRAGELFF
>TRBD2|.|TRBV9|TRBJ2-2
TGTGCCAGCAGCATGGGACTAGCGGGAGTACGAACCGGGGAGCTGTTTTTT
CASSMGLAGVRTGELFF
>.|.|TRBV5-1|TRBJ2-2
TGCGCCAGCAGCAACATCCCGGGGGCGGGCGGGGAGCTGTTTTTT
CASSNIPGAGGELFF
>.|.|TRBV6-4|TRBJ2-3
TGTGCCAGCAGTGTAGGCGGGAAAGTGACAGATACGCAGTATTTT
CASSVGGKVTDTQYF
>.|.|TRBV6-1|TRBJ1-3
TGTGCCAGCAGTGAAGATCAAGTTATGCTAAACACCATATATTTT
CASSEDQVMLNTIYF
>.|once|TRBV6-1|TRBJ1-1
TGTGCCAGCAGTGTTAACAGGGCAATGAACACTGAAGCTTTCTTT
CASSVNRAMNTEAFF
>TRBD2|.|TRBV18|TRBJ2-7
TGTGCCAGCTCACCACTTCCAGCGGGAGACTACGAGCAGTACTTC
CASSPLPAGDYEQYF
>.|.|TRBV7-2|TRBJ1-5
TGTGCCAGCAGCTTAGGGGGGGGCGGCGGCAATCAGCCCCAGCATTTT
CASSLGGGGGNQPQHF
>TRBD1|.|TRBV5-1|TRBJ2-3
TGCGCCAGCAGCCCTCTGGGGACAGGGAGCACAGATACGCAGTATTTT
CASSPLGTGSTDTQYF
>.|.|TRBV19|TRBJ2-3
TGTGCCAGTAGTATAGGACAGGCCGGCCTGAATACGCAGTATTTT
CASSIGQAGLNTQYF
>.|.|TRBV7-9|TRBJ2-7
TGTGCCAGCAGCTTGGGGGCCACTAACGAGCAGTACTTC
CASSLGATNEQYF
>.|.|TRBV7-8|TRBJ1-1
TGTGCCAGCAGCTTAGTACGGCAGCTCAACACTGAAGCTTTCTTT
CASSLVRQLNTEAFF
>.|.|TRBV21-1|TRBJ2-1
TGTGCCAGTATTCCGGGACAGGGGGCCCTAAGCTCCTACAATGAGCAGTTCTTC
CASIPGQGALSSYNEQFF
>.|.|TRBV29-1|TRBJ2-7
TGCAGCGTTCAACTAGGTTCGGTAAGAAACGAGCAGTACTTC
CSVQLGSVRNEQYF
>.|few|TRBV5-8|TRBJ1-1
TGTGCCAGCAGCCTGACAAAGATTGAAGCTTTCTTT
CASSLTKIEAFF
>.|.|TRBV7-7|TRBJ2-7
TGTGCCAGCAGCGAGGGTCCTTTGAACTACGAGCAGTACTTC
CASSEGPLNYEQYF
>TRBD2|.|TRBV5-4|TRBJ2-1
TGTGCCAGCAGCGGAGGACTAGCGGGAGCCTATGAGCAGTTCTTC
CASSGGLAGAYEQFF
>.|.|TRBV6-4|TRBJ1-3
TGTGCCAGCAGCGAACAGGGATTTACGAGAAACACCATATATTTT
CASSEQGFTRNTIYF
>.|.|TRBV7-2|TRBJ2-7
TGTGCCAGCAGCTTAATGGGTGTCGAGCAGTACTTC
CASSLMGVEQYF
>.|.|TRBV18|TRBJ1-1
TGTGCCAGCTCTCTGACAGTAACGAACACTGAAGCTTTCTTT
CASSLTVTNTEAFF
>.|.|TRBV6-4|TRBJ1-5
TGTGCCAGCAGTCAAAATTCAGGAACTCAGCCCCAGCATTTT
CASSQNSGTQPQHF
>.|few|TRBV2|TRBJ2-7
TGTGCCAGCAGTGAACGCAGGGTCCACGAGCAGTACTTC
CASSERRVHEQYF